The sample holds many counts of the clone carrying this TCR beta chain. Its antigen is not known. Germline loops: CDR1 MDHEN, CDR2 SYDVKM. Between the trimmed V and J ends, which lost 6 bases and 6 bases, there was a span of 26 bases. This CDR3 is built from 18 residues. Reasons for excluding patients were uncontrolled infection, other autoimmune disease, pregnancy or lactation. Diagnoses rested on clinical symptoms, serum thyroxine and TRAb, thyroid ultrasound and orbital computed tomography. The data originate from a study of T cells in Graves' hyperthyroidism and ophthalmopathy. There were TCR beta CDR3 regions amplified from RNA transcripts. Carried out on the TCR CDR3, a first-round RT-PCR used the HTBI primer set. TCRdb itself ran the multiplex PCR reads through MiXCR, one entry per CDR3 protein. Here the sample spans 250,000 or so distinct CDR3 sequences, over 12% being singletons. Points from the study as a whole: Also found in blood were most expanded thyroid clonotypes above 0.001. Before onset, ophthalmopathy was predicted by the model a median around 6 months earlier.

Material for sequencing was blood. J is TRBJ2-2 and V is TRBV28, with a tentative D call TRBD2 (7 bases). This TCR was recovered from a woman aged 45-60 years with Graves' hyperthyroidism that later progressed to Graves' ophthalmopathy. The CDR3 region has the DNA TGTGCCAGCAGCCGCGTAGCGGGCGGCAGGGGCACGGCCGGGGAGCTGTTTTTT. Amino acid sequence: CASSRVAGGRGTAGELFF.